Following are 13 T cell receptor beta chains from one sample sequenced in a study of shared clonotypes between healthy human individuals (TCRdb year 2020). The method was the immunoSEQ multiplex PCR assay. The clones in this table, taken by TCRdb from immuneACCESS, are in-frame only. Not every clone is retained; where verified, under half of the shortfall comes from an unresolved V gene, and the cause of the rest is unknown. A total of about 2.3 million clones appear in this sample, 85% to 95% of them only once. Of the sample, 0.3% to 0.45% falls within the top ten clones. Sequences were obtained from naive CD4+ T cells from PBMCs. The cell subset or site label corresponds to: CD45RA+ positively selected. These receptors all stem from a man between 18 and 35 years old in good health. Some clones in this sample may be carry-over from other donors' samples.

The chain links TRBV9 to TRBJ2-3; possibly TRBD2 for D (6 bases). The V and J ends lost 4 bases and 4 bases respectively, with 19 bases between them. This CDR3 is 16 amino acids long. The V gene's germline CDR1 is SGDLS and CDR2 YYNGEE. The CDR3 loop is CASSPRLGRRSDTQYF. As DNA, the CDR3 is TGTGCCAGCAGCCCCCGACTAGGGCGGCGCTCAGATACGCAGTATTTT.

The chain links TRBV5-1 to TRBJ2-5; TRBD1 might be the D (5 bases). The germline CDR1 and CDR2 sequences are SGHRS and YFSETQ. V lost 3 bases to trimming and J lost 5 bases, with 17 bases between them. The CDR3 is 15 amino acids. The CDR3 protein is CASSSNQRQMETQYF. The CDR3 DNA follows: TGCGCCAGCAGCTCCAACCAAAGACAGATGGAGACCCAGTACTTC.

The sample holds one count of this clone. The rearrangement uses TRBV18 and TRBJ1-4; no definite D call. CDR3 length: 15 residues. The V gene's germline CDR1 is KGHSH and CDR2 LQKENI. V lost 3 bases and J 7 bases, leaving 15 bases between the germline ends. CDR3 nucleotides: TGTGCCAGCTCACCCCTGGTCCGAGGTGGTGAAAAACTGTTTTTT. This encodes CASSPLVRGGEKLFF.

A note on this clone: Other DNA variants within this sample encode the same CDR3. This chain joins TRBV27 and TRBJ2-6, with unresolved D. The CDR3 extends over 14 amino acids. The germline gives CDR1 MNHEY, CDR2 SMNVEV (reference sequence). Trimming stripped 6 bases from V and 0 bases from J, with 6 bases between. In DNA form, the CDR3 reads TGTGCCAGCAGCCCTCTCTCTGGGGCCAACGTCCTGACTTTC. Amino acids: CASSPLSGANVLTF.

This chain uses TRBV7-9 with TRBJ2-3; 8 bases map to TRBD1. Losses at the gene ends were 7 bases for V and 0 bases for J; bases not matched to a gene: 6. CDR1 is SEHNR, CDR2 FQNEAQ, per germline (reference sequence). This CDR3 is 15 amino acids long. CDR3 region: CASTRQGISTDTQYF. CDR3 nucleotide sequence: TGTGCCAGCACCCGACAGGGGATAAGCACAGATACGCAGTATTTT.

This chain joins TRBV7-9 and TRBJ2-7; a weak D match, TRBD2 (7 bases). With 5 bases removed from V and 2 bases from J, the gap between germline ends came to 16 bases. The V gene's germline CDR1 is SEHNR and CDR2 FQNEAQ (reference sequence). The CDR3 consists of 15 residues. CDR3 sequence: CASSPRGGGPYEQYF. In nucleotides, the CDR3 is TGTGCCAGCAGCCCTAGGGGGGGAGGGCCCTACGAGCAGTACTTC.

CDR3 sequence reads: CASSGTAGSEAFF. The CDR3 DNA follows: TGTGCCAGCAGCGGGACCGCTGGAAGTGAAGCTTTCTTT. V is TRBV9 and J is TRBJ1-1; D remains unclear. The CDR3 contains 13 residues. The ends were cut back, 3 bases at V and 7 bases at J, with 13 bases in the middle. Per the germline V gene, CDR1 is SGDLS and CDR2 is YYNGEE.

This chain connects TRBV7-2 to TRBJ1-3; D uncertain. Germline V CDR1 and CDR2: SGHTA, FQGNSA. V lost 0 bases, J lost 0 bases, and 12 bases lay in between. The CDR3 length is 17 residues. The CDR3 sequence is CASSLATTYLSGNTIYF. DNA for the CDR3: TGTGCCAGCAGCTTAGCCACTACTTATCTCTCTGGAAACACCATATATTTT. The full variable domain, its missing parts supplied by reference TRBV7-2 and TRBJ1-3, is GAGVSQSPSNKVTEKGKDVELRCDPISGHTALYWYRQSLGQGLEFLIYFQGNSAPDKSGLPSDRFSAERTGGSVSTLTIQRTQQEDSAVYLCASSLATTYLSGNTIYFGEGSWLTVV.

V usage is TRBV5-1 and J usage is TRBJ2-2; TRBD1 or TRBD2 may be the D gene (5 bases each). This CDR3 has 18 residues. CDR1 and CDR2 from the germline V gene are SGHRS and YFSETQ. Trimming took off 4 bases at V and 0 bases at J, with 19 bases between the two ends. CDR3 bases: TGCGCCAGCAGCCCTGAGGGGCGGAACCCAGCGAACACCGGGGAGCTGTTTTTT. The encoded protein is CASSPEGRNPANTGELFF.

V and J are TRBV6-5 and TRBJ1-5; D remains ambiguous. Looked up from germline, CDR1 is MNHEY and CDR2 is SVGAGI. This CDR3 has 13 amino acids. Deletions cut 5 bases from V and 4 bases from J, with 9 bases between. The CDR3 sequence: CASSQDSNQPQHF. CDR3 DNA: TGTGCCAGCAGTCAGGACTCGAATCAGCCCCAGCATTTT.

This clone was detected once. V is TRBV6-1 and J is TRBJ1-1, with D possibly being TRBD1 (6 bases). The length of the CDR3 is 18 residues. The V gene lost 3 bases and the J gene lost 1 base, with 21 bases spanning the gap. CDR1 is MNHNS and CDR2 is SASEGT in the germline V gene. The CDR3 region is CASSEGAGFGGRNTEAFF. CDR3 nucleotide sequence: TGTGCCAGCAGTGAGGGGGCAGGGTTTGGAGGGAGGAACACTGAAGCTTTCTTT.

The chain employs TRBV28 and TRBJ2-3, with D unclear. Looked up from germline, CDR1 is MDHEN and CDR2 is SYDVKM. The length of the CDR3 is 13 residues. The V end lost 5 bases, the J end lost 6 bases, and 12 bases lay between the germline ends. The CDR3 loop reads CASSPLIRDTQYF. DNA for the CDR3: TGTGCCAGCAGTCCGTTGATTCGGGATACGCAGTATTTT.

This chain uses TRBV29-1 with TRBJ2-7; perhaps TRBD1 as D (6 bases). Germline CDR1 reads SQVTM; CDR2 reads ANQGSEA. The CDR3 has 13 amino acids. Trimming cost V 6 bases and J 2 bases, with 14 bases left between them. CDR3 bases: TGCAGCGTGGGGTCGGACAGCCCCTACGAGCAGTACTTC. It specifies CSVGSDSPYEQYF.